A single sample is the source of the 18 T cell receptor beta chains below, sequenced in a study of blood T cell repertoires in COVID-19. The repertoire was sequenced with immunoSEQ multiplex PCR; TCRdb's copy has only in-frame clones and lacks some. Of about 240,000 clones in the sample, 75% to 90% were seen once. Sequenced: PBMCs or T cells enriched from blood (not recorded which). The receptors shown here come from a middle-aged woman with acute COVID-19.

The chain is built from TRBV14 and TRBJ2-2; TRBD1 aligns across 7 bases. Unmatched junction bases numbered 6, after V lost 2 bases and J lost 3 bases. The CDR3 consists of 16 residues. Germline CDR1 reads SGHDN; CDR2 reads FVKESK. The CDR3 reads CASSQPGTEHTGELFF. CDR3 nucleotides: TGTGCCAGCAGCCAACCAGGGACAGAACACACCGGGGAGCTGTTTTTT.

The V and J genes are TRBV4-2 and TRBJ1-1; 9 nucleotides align to TRBD1. Germline CDR1 LGHNA, CDR2 YNFKEQ. The ends lost 4 bases at V and 3 bases at J; junction bases unmatched: 6. CDR3 size: 15 residues. The CDR3 region is CASSLRRDRDTEAFF. CDR3 DNA sequence: TGTGCCAGCAGCCTTCGCCGGGACAGGGACACTGAAGCTTTCTTT.

This rearrangement joins TRBV5-1 to TRBJ1-5, with D tentatively TRBD1 (5 bases). The CDR3 totals 16 residues. V was shortened by 0 bases and J by 7 bases, with 17 bases between the two germline ends. The germline V gene encodes CDR1 SGHRS and CDR2 YFSETQ. CDR3 sequence reads: CASSLDAGGAGQPQHF. The CDR3 nucleotides read TGCGCCAGCAGCTTGGACGCTGGGGGTGCGGGACAGCCCCAGCATTTT. Variable domain in full (rest from reference TRBV5-1 and TRBJ1-5): KAGVTQTPRYLIKTRGQQVTLSCSPISGHRSVSWYQQTPGQGLQFLFEYFSETQRNKGNFPGRFSGRQFSNSRSEMNVSTLELGDSALYLCASSLDAGGAGQPQHFGDGTRLSIL.

The V call is TRBV19, the J call TRBJ2-3; TRBD2 agrees at 15 bases. The V gene end was trimmed by 6 bases and the J gene end by 2 bases; junction bases not matched to a gene: 6. The CDR3 totals 17 residues. The germline V gene has CDR1 LNHDA and CDR2 SQIVND (reference sequence). The CDR3 is CASSGTSGRIITDTQYF. In DNA, the CDR3 is TGTGCCAGTAGCGGGACTAGCGGGAGGATTATCACAGATACGCAGTATTTT.

The table lists this clone with a few counts. The rearrangement joins TRBV19 to TRBJ2-6; no definite D call. Germline V CDR1 and CDR2: LNHDA, SQIVND (reference sequence). This CDR3 region has 14 residues. V shed 9 bases and J shed 1 base, with 10 bases lying between them. The CDR3 loop is CASAPGSGANVLTF. The CDR3 region has the DNA TGTGCCAGCGCTCCAGGATCTGGGGCCAACGTCCTGACTTTC.

The CDR3 region is CSASTSRLAYEQYF. DNA of the CDR3: TGCAGTGCTAGTACTTCCAGGCTGGCCTACGAGCAGTACTTC. The J gene is TRBJ2-7, the V gene TRBV20-1; no firm D call. The V gene lost 3 bases and the J gene lost 2 bases, with 14 bases spanning the gap. This CDR3 comprises 14 residues. The germline gives CDR1 DFQATT, CDR2 SNEGSKA (reference sequence).

This clone was seen once. V and J are TRBV2 and TRBJ1-1, with 8 bases fitting TRBD1. The V and J ends lost 8 bases and 4 bases, in that order; junction bases with no gene match: 3. CDR1 and CDR2 (germline): SNHLY, FYNNEI. CDR3 length equals 12 residues. DNA for the CDR3: TGTGCCAGCTCAGGGGGCTCCACTGAAGCTTTCTTT. It is translated as CASSGGSTEAFF.

The chain employs TRBV5-1 and TRBJ2-1; TRBD1 matches at 8 bases. Germline loops: CDR1 SGHRS, CDR2 YFSETQ. Trimming took 3 bases from V and 1 from J; bases not matched to a gene: 3. This CDR3 is 15 amino acids long. The CDR3 loop is CASSSTGVSYNEQFF. The CDR3 DNA reads as TGCGCCAGCAGCTCGACAGGGGTTTCCTACAATGAGCAGTTCTTC.

With respect to this clone: Other DNA sequences in the sample encode the same CDR3. V and J are TRBV2 and TRBJ1-5, with TRBD1 identical over 9 bases. The CDR3 covers 13 residues. The V segment lost 6 bases and the J segment 4 bases; nucleotides outside the gene matches: 1. Germline V gives CDR1 SNHLY, CDR2 FYNNEI. The CDR3 spells CASRGTGNQPQHF. The CDR3, as DNA: TGTGCCAGCAGAGGGACAGGGAATCAGCCCCAGCATTTT.

V gene TRBV5-1 combines with J gene TRBJ2-1; D is unresolved. CDR1 and CDR2 (germline): SGHRS, YFSETQ. This CDR3 is built from 14 residues. Trimming took 2 bases from V and 5 from J, leaving 11 bases between them. CDR3 in DNA: TGCGCCAGCAGCTTAAATTTCGAGAACAATGAGCAGTTCTTC. The encoded protein is CASSLNFENNEQFF.

The rearrangement joins TRBV6-5 to TRBJ1-6, with 7 bases aligning to TRBD1. V lost 7 bases, J lost 7 bases, and 4 bases stayed unmatched. CDR3 size: 13 residues. Germline values: CDR1 MNHEY, CDR2 SVGAGI. The CDR3 DNA reads as TGTGCCAGCAATAGGGGGCAGAATTCACCCCTCCACTTT. This encodes CASNRGQNSPLHF.

The CDR3 nucleotides are TGCGCCAGCAGTGCCTTCCTAGCGGGAGGGGATGAGCAGTTCTTC. Its protein product is CASSAFLAGGDEQFF. V and J are TRBV10-1 and TRBJ2-1; 12 nucleotides align to TRBD2. Losses at the gene ends were 4 bases for V and 8 bases for J; bases not matched to a gene: 6. CDR1 is WNHNN, CDR2 SYGVQD, per germline (reference sequence). The length of the CDR3 is 15 residues.

The chain joins TRBV29-1 to TRBJ2-1; D is perhaps TRBD2 (6 bases). CDR1 is SQVTM and CDR2 is ANQGSEA in the germline V gene. V lost 0 bases and J 2 bases, leaving 11 bases between the germline ends. CDR3 length: 15 residues. For the CDR3, the DNA is TGCAGCGTTGAAGATCCAGGCGGGGCCTACAATGAGCAGTTCTTC. Amino acid sequence: CSVEDPGGAYNEQFF.

The chain joins TRBV2 to TRBJ2-2; TRBD1 aligns across 8 bases. Germline CDR1 SNHLY, CDR2 FYNNEI. CDR3 length: 15 residues. With 6 bases clipped from V and 4 bases from J, the junction kept 7 bases outside the gene matches. The CDR3 loop is CASSPFTGGTGELFF. Here the CDR3 DNA reads TGTGCCAGCAGCCCCTTCACAGGGGGCACCGGGGAGCTGTTTTTT. Based on the CDR3 plus reference TRBV2 and TRBJ2-2, the full variable domain is EPEVTQTPSHQVTQMGQEVILRCVPISNHLYFYWYRQILGQKVEFLVSFYNNEISEKSEIFDDQFSVERPDGSNFTLKIRSTKLEDSAMYFCASSPFTGGTGELFFGEGSRLTVL.

The J gene is TRBJ2-4, the V gene TRBV19, with 8 nucleotides matching TRBD2. V trimming: 5 bases; J trimming: 3 bases; junction bases outside the gene matches: 9. Germline-derived CDR1 and CDR2 are LNHDA and SQIVND (reference sequence). This CDR3 comprises 16 residues. The CDR3 DNA sequence: TGTGCCAGTAGTTCCCCACACCGGGGGGGCAAAAACATTCAGTACTTC. Translating it yields CASSSPHRGGKNIQYF.

The V gene is TRBV7-6, the J gene TRBJ2-3, with 12 bases that match TRBD2. The CDR3 runs to 16 residues. The V and J ends lost 5 bases and 2 bases, in that order; junction bases with no gene match: 5. Germline V gene lookup returns CDR1 SGHVS and CDR2 FNYEAQ. The chain's CDR3 is CASSVLAGGDTDTQYF. The CDR3 DNA reads TGTGCCAGCAGCGTACTAGCGGGAGGTGACACAGATACGCAGTATTTT.

The genes are TRBV25-1 and TRBJ2-7; maybe TRBD1 (5 bases). The germline V gene encodes CDR1 MGHDK and CDR2 SYGVNS. Trimming stripped 8 bases from V and 0 bases from J, with 8 bases between. This CDR3 is 12 amino acids long. The CDR3 DNA sequence: TGTGCCAGCCAGACAGACTCCTACGAGCAGTACTTC. This encodes CASQTDSYEQYF.

The gene calls are TRBV29-1 and TRBJ2-7, with D perhaps matching TRBD2 (5 bases). This CDR3 has 14 residues. Germline CDR1 reads SQVTM; CDR2 reads ANQGSEA. V was trimmed by 6 bases and J by 1 base, leaving 16 bases between them. CDR3 in amino acids: CSVVDYSSSYEQYF. CDR3 nucleotides: TGCAGCGTCGTCGACTACTCCTCTTCCTACGAGCAGTACTTC.